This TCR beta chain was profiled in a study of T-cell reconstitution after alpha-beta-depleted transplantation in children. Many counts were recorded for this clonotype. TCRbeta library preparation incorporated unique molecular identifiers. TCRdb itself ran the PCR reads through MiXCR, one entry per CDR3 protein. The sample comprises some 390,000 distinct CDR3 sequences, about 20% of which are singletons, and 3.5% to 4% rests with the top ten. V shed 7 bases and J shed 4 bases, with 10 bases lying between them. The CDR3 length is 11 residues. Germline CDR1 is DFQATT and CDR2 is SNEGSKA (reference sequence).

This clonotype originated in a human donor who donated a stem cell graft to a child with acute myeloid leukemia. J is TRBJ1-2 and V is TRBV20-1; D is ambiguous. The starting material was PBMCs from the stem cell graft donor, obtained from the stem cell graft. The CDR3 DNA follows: TGCAGTGTCAACAGTGGCTATGGCTACACCTTC. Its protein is CSVNSGYGYTF.